These 30 T cell receptor beta chains were all obtained from the same sample, sequenced in a study of identical twins. TCRdb reanalysed the 5' RACE reads using MiXCR and keeps one entry per CDR3 protein. The data contain 200,000 to 300,000 distinct CDR3 sequences, about an eighth of them singletons. These data were also reused for a study on yellow fever vaccine responses in identical twins.

Input material: memory (CD45RO+) T cells sorted from blood. Receptors originate from a woman aged 18-35 years in good health.

This clonotype turned up a few times. This chain links TRBV29-1 with TRBJ2-1; maybe TRBD2 (5 bases). Looked up from germline, CDR1 is SQVTM and CDR2 is ANQGSEA. This CDR3 contains 14 residues. Deletions cut 4 bases from V and 0 bases from J, with 10 bases between. Here the CDR3 DNA reads TGCAGCGTTGGTAGCGCGAGCTCCTACAATGAGCAGTTCTTC. Amino acids: CSVGSASSYNEQFF.

The gene calls are TRBV5-1 and TRBJ2-1; tentative D call: TRBD1 (6 bases). Trimming shortened V by 4 bases and J by 6 bases, and 17 bases separated the two germline ends. The germline V gene has CDR1 SGHRS and CDR2 YFSETQ. There are 15 residues in the CDR3. CDR3 sequence reads: CASSPGALRTNEQFF. The CDR3 DNA follows: TGCGCCAGCAGCCCAGGGGCGCTAAGGACCAATGAGCAGTTCTTC.

J is TRBJ2-2 and V is TRBV5-1; the D gene is possibly TRBD1 (5 bases). Trimming took off 0 bases at V and 4 bases at J, with 10 bases between the two ends. This CDR3 region has 15 residues. CDR1 SGHRS and CDR2 YFSETQ come from the germline V gene. The CDR3 reads CASSLGQLSTGELFF. The CDR3 DNA is TGCGCCAGCAGCTTGGGACAGCTGAGCACCGGGGAGCTGTTTTTT.

This chain's CDR3 is CSARLPSSYEQYF. The CDR3 DNA reads as TGCAGTGCTAGACTTCCCAGCTCCTACGAGCAGTACTTC. V usage is TRBV20-1 and J usage is TRBJ2-7; no clear D. The CDR3 contains 13 residues. Germline V CDR1 and CDR2: DFQATT, SNEGSKA (reference sequence). Trimming pared 2 bases from V and 0 bases from J, leaving 8 bases between.

CDR3 in DNA: TGTGCCAGCAGCTTTGGGACAGGGGGAAACTCTGGGGCCAACGTCCTGACTTTC. It is translated as CASSFGTGGNSGANVLTF. The rearrangement uses TRBV11-1 and TRBJ2-6, with TRBD1 identical over 11 bases. The junction had 4 bases not matched to a gene; V was cut back by 3 bases and J by 0 bases. Germline lookup yields CDR1 SGHAT and CDR2 FQDESV (reference sequence). This CDR3 spans 18 amino acids.

Ten or more counts support this clonotype. The CDR3 nucleotides are TGTGCCAGCAGCCAATTAGCGGGGGCCAACACCGGGGAGCTGTTTTTT. Its translation: CASSQLAGANTGELFF. V and J are TRBV3-1 and TRBJ2-2; TRBD2 agrees at 9 bases. V dropped 2 bases and J dropped 2; count of bases not matched to a gene: 3. The germline CDR1 and CDR2 sequences are LGHDT and YNNKEL (reference sequence). The CDR3 extends over 16 amino acids.

The chain has TRBV15 and TRBJ2-3; 11 positions match TRBD2. This CDR3 contains 17 residues. Germline-derived CDR1 and CDR2 are LNHNV and YYDKDF (reference sequence). The J segment lost 5 bases and the V segment lost 3 bases, leaving 10 bases of the junction unmatched. The CDR3: CATSSLRLAGTGDTQYF. For the CDR3, the DNA is TGTGCCACCAGCAGTCTTAGACTAGCGGGAACGGGAGATACGCAGTATTTT.

This clonotype came up a few times. The V gene is TRBV7-3, the J gene TRBJ2-7; 8 positions agree with TRBD2. The CDR3 totals 14 residues. In germline, CDR1 is SGHTA, CDR2 FQGTGA. The ends lost 0 bases at V and 7 bases at J; junction bases unmatched: 5. The CDR3 sequence is CASSLTPTSGEQYF. In nucleotides, the CDR3 is TGTGCCAGCAGCTTAACCCCCACTAGCGGAGAGCAGTACTTC.

This clonotype was counted only a few times. This chain uses TRBV7-2 with TRBJ2-1; possibly TRBD2 for D (6 bases). V was trimmed by 7 bases and J by 5 bases, leaving 21 bases between them. Germline assignment: CDR1 SGHTA and CDR2 FQGNSA. The CDR3 runs to 16 residues. The CDR3 DNA is TGTGCCAGCAAAAAGGGGCTGGGCGGGATCAACAATGAGCAGTTCTTC. Residues: CASKKGLGGINNEQFF. The full variable domain, with the rest looked up from reference TRBV7-2 and TRBJ2-1, is GAGVSQSPSNKVTEKGKDVELRCDPISGHTALYWYRQSLGQGLEFLIYFQGNSAPDKSGLPSDRFSAERTGGSVSTLTIQRTQQEDSAVYLCASKKGLGGINNEQFFGPGTRLTVL.

This clonotype was counted many times. V usage is TRBV5-1 and J usage is TRBJ2-7, with D maybe TRBD2 (5 bases). V was cut by 4 bases and J by 3 bases, with 26 bases left in between. From germline, CDR1 is SGHRS and CDR2 YFSETQ. This CDR3 spans 18 amino acids. This CDR3 is CASSPEGTSQSNYYEQYF. DNA for the CDR3: TGCGCCAGCAGCCCCGAGGGCACTAGTCAGTCGAACTACTACGAGCAGTACTTC.

This clonotype occurred a few times. The genes are TRBV9 and TRBJ2-1; D not certain. Germline CDR1 SGDLS, CDR2 YYNGEE. The CDR3 consists of 17 residues. V shed 0 bases and J shed 5 bases, with 18 bases lying between them. For the CDR3, the DNA is TGTGCCAGCAGCGTAGCTACCACACAGCCCCGTAACAATGAGCAGTTCTTC. It specifies CASSVATTQPRNNEQFF. Based on the CDR3 plus reference TRBV9 and TRBJ2-1, the full variable domain is DSGVTQTPKHLITATGQRVTLRCSPRSGDLSVYWYQQSLDQGLQFLIQYYNGEERAKGNILERFSAQQFPDLHSELNLSSLELGDSALYFCASSVATTQPRNNEQFFGPGTRLTVL.

Ten or more counts support this clonotype. The V and J genes are TRBV5-1 and TRBJ2-3; D is unclear. Trimming removed 4 bases from V and 0 bases from J, with 3 bases in between. The CDR3 loop spans 12 amino acids. The germline V gene encodes CDR1 SGHRS and CDR2 YFSETQ. The CDR3 DNA reads as TGCGCCAGCAGCGTCAGCACAGATACGCAGTATTTT. Translated: CASSVSTDTQYF.

The chain is built from TRBV6-5 and TRBJ2-3; 8 bases align to TRBD2. V lost 6 bases and J lost 10; bases outside the gene matches: 6. The germline V gene encodes CDR1 MNHEY and CDR2 SVGAGI. The CDR3 runs to 12 residues. CDR3 sequence (DNA): TGTGCCAGCAGCCCAAAGACTAGCGCGCAGTATTTT. Protein product: CASSPKTSAQYF.

In its sample, this clonotype was seen many times. J is TRBJ2-3 and V is TRBV7-9; D call uncertain. V was trimmed by 2 bases and J by 0 bases, leaving 3 bases between them. The CDR3 consists of 13 residues. The germline V gene has CDR1 SEHNR and CDR2 FQNEAQ (reference sequence). Here the CDR3 reads CASSLLSTDTQYF. The DNA of the CDR3 is TGTGCCAGCAGCTTATTGAGCACAGATACGCAGTATTTT.

This clonotype was counted a few times. The genes are TRBV12-3 or TRBV12-4 and TRBJ2-7; TRBD2 is a possible D gene (6 bases). The length of the CDR3 is 13 residues. Trimming left V 4 bases short and J 4 bases short, with 11 bases between. The CDR3 sequence: CASSSTGGYEQYF. The CDR3 bases are TGTGCCAGCAGTTCCACCGGGGGATACGAGCAGTACTTC.

The rearrangement links TRBV11-3 to TRBJ2-4; 10 bases fit TRBD1. The trim removed 0 bases at V and 7 bases at J, leaving 3 bases unmatched. Germline V gives CDR1 SGHNT, CDR2 YENEEA. The CDR3 is made up of 15 amino acids. The DNA of the CDR3 is TGTGCCAGCAGCTTAGATTCGGGACAGGGGAACATTCAGTACTTC. Protein sequence: CASSLDSGQGNIQYF.

This clonotype came up a few times. The CDR3 nucleotides read TGTGCCAGCAGCCAGGTTACTTCCCTCCAAGAGACCCAGTACTTC. Translating it yields CASSQVTSLQETQYF. The chain combines TRBV7-2 with TRBJ2-5; D remains unclear. The CDR3 is made up of 15 amino acids. CDR1 is SGHTA and CDR2 is FQGNSA in the germline V gene. Trimming left V 5 bases short and J 1 base short, with 14 bases between.

V usage is TRBV4-3 and J usage is TRBJ2-1, with D maybe TRBD1 (6 bases). Between the trimmed V and J ends, which lost 3 bases and 0 bases, there was a span of 12 bases. Germline assignment: CDR1 LGHNA and CDR2 YSLEER. The CDR3 contains 16 residues. CDR3 coding DNA: TGCGCCAGCAGCCATCCCGGGACAAGCTCCTACAATGAGCAGTTCTTC. Its protein product is CASSHPGTSSYNEQFF.

CDR3 protein: CASSPAGGHTGELFF. CDR3 nucleotide sequence: TGTGCCAGCAGTCCGGCTGGGGGCCACACCGGGGAGCTGTTTTTT. The V and J genes are TRBV6-1 and TRBJ2-2, with D possibly matching TRBD1 (6 bases). Germline V gives CDR1 MNHNS, CDR2 SASEGT. The CDR3 is made up of 15 amino acids. V was shortened by 5 bases and J by 3 bases, with 13 bases between the two germline ends.

In its sample, this clonotype was seen a few times. The CDR3 DNA reads as TGTGCCAGCAGTCGAACAGGGGGAGACTACAATGAGCAGTTCTTC. Amino acid sequence: CASSRTGGDYNEQFF. V usage is TRBV6-2 or TRBV6-3 and J usage is TRBJ2-1, with TRBD1 matching over 8 bases. CDR3 length: 15 amino acids. V lost 5 bases and J lost 3; bases outside the gene matches: 6. Germline V lookup: CDR1 MNHEY, CDR2 SVGEGT.

J is TRBJ2-5 and V is TRBV20-1; TRBD2 agrees at 10 bases. The junction had 9 bases not matched to a gene; V was cut back by 6 bases and J by 5 bases. This CDR3 spans 14 amino acids. Germline-derived CDR1 and CDR2 are DFQATT and SNEGSKA (reference sequence). CDR3 DNA sequence: TGCAGTGCCCTCCAAGGAGCGGGAGGGGAGACCCAGTACTTC. It yields the protein CSALQGAGGETQYF.

The chain carries TRBV27 and TRBJ2-7; D might be TRBD2 (5 bases). The CDR3 length is 14 residues. The V end lost 5 bases, the J end lost 3 bases, and 14 bases lay between the germline ends. Germline CDR1 reads MNHEY; CDR2 reads SMNVEV (reference sequence). As DNA, the CDR3 is TGTGCCAGCAGTAACGGGGTACTTGACTACGAGCAGTACTTC. Translating it yields CASSNGVLDYEQYF.

The chain recombines TRBV7-9 with TRBJ1-2, with D possibly TRBD1 on 6 matching bases. This CDR3 region has 14 residues. V was cut by 5 bases and J by 4 bases, with 14 bases left in between. CDR1 and CDR2 (germline): SEHNR, FQNEAQ (reference sequence). The chain's CDR3 is CASSAGDGGYGYTF. CDR3 in DNA: TGTGCCAGCAGCGCAGGGGACGGCGGCTATGGCTACACCTTC.

The chain links TRBV10-3 to TRBJ2-3; 12 nucleotides match TRBD2. Germline CDR1 is ENHRY and CDR2 is SYGVKD. The V and J ends lost 5 bases and 2 bases, in that order; junction bases with no gene match: 14. The CDR3 extends over 19 amino acids. The CDR3: CAISLTSGGSASNTDTQYF. The CDR3, as DNA: TGTGCCATCAGTCTAACTAGCGGGGGGTCCGCCAGCAACACAGATACGCAGTATTTT.

The gene calls are TRBV6-2 or TRBV6-3 and TRBJ2-1, with D hard to call. V was trimmed by 2 bases and J by 4 bases, leaving 3 bases between them. CDR3 length: 12 amino acids. Per germline, CDR1 MNHEY and CDR2 SVGEGT. The CDR3 DNA sequence: TGTGCCAGCAGTTACGAATACAATGAGCAGTTCTTC. Translation: CASSYEYNEQFF.

This clonotype was counted ten times or more. The chain is built from TRBV27 and TRBJ2-1, with a possible D match to TRBD1 (5 bases). From germline, CDR1 is MNHEY and CDR2 SMNVEV (reference sequence). The V end was cut by 5 bases, the J end by 9 bases, with 20 bases between. The CDR3 sequence is 15 residues long. The CDR3 here is CASSTRADWGLEQFF. The DNA for the CDR3 is TGTGCCAGCAGTACCAGGGCTGACTGGGGCCTTGAGCAGTTCTTC.

J is TRBJ2-3 and V is TRBV19, with 10 bases aligning to TRBD2. The ends lost 8 bases at V and 3 bases at J; junction bases unmatched: 5. The CDR3 has 14 residues. The germline gives CDR1 LNHDA, CDR2 SQIVND (reference sequence). The CDR3 region is CASRQLAGTDTQYF. CDR3 DNA: TGTGCCAGTCGTCAACTAGCGGGAACAGATACGCAGTATTTT.

The CDR3 sequence: CASSLGDRATGELFF. For the CDR3, the DNA is TGCGCCAGCAGCTTGGGGGACAGGGCCACCGGGGAGCTGTTTTTT. V is TRBV5-1 and J is TRBJ2-2; 9 bases agree with TRBD1. The CDR3 spans 15 residues. With V trimmed by 0 bases and J by 4 bases, 1 base remained unmatched. Looked up from germline, CDR1 is SGHRS and CDR2 is YFSETQ.

This rearrangement joins TRBV27 to TRBJ2-2, with 7 bases lining up with TRBD1. Germline values: CDR1 MNHEY, CDR2 SMNVEV (reference sequence). The CDR3 sequence is 16 residues long. V lost 8 bases, J lost 0 bases, and 9 bases stayed unmatched. CDR3 region: CASAPHRGANTGELFF. CDR3 DNA: TGTGCCAGCGCCCCCCACAGGGGCGCGAACACCGGGGAGCTGTTTTTT.

This chain connects TRBV5-1 to TRBJ1-5, with D hard to call. The CDR3 loop spans 15 amino acids. V lost 0 bases and J lost 0, with 7 bases in between. Germline V gene sequence: CDR1 SGHRS, CDR2 YFSETQ. In nucleotides, the CDR3 is TGCGCCAGCAGCTTGGATCCTTATAGCAATCAGCCCCAGCATTTT. It translates to CASSLDPYSNQPQHF.